One and the same sample provided the 19 T cell receptor beta chains below, sequenced in a study of PD-1 and CTLA-4 blockade in melanoma (TCRdb year 2021). Library method: the immunoSEQ multiplex PCR assay. In TCRdb, the immuneACCESS table is reduced to in-frame sequences with V and J assigned. These tables do not hold every clone; where another copy was compared, an unresolved V gene accounts for under half, and the others remain unexplained. Present in this sample are more than 15,000 clones, roughly 70% of which were seen just once. In total, the top ten clones hold around an eighth of the sample. Sequenced material: CD8+ T cells from peripheral blood, taken from a patient given anti-PD-1 treatment. These receptors were collected from a human donor with melanoma.

Turning to this clone: One end of the junction varies from germline; a read error may be responsible. The chain couples TRBV7-7 to TRBJ2-7, with D perhaps matching TRBD1 (7 bases). Germline-derived CDR1 and CDR2 are SSHAT and FNYEAQ (reference sequence). The CDR3 contains 15 residues. The CDR3, as DNA: TGTGCTAGCAGCTTAGCGTCAGGGGGGAACTACGAGCAGTACTTC. Its protein is CASSLASGGNYEQYF.

The genes are TRBV29-1 and TRBJ1-2, with D perhaps TRBD1 (6 bases). The CDR3 loop spans 14 amino acids. V lost 2 bases, J lost 2 bases, and 12 bases lay in between. Germline CDR1 SQVTM, CDR2 ANQGSEA. The CDR3 here is CSVETPQGNYGYTF. As DNA, the CDR3 is TGCAGCGTTGAAACCCCACAGGGAAACTATGGCTACACCTTC. The whole variable domain, remainder taken from reference TRBV29-1 and TRBJ1-2, is SAVISQKPSRDICQRGTSLTIQCQVDSQVTMMFWYRQQPGQSLTLIATANQGSEATYESGFVIDKFPISRPNLTFSTLTVSNMSPEDSSIYLCSVETPQGNYGYTFGSGTRLTVV.

This chain joins TRBV5-1 and TRBJ2-3; 7 bases are a match to TRBD2. Germline V gene sequence: CDR1 SGHRS, CDR2 YFSETQ. The V and J ends lost 0 bases and 0 bases, in that order; junction bases with no gene match: 4. The CDR3 runs to 16 residues. CDR3 sequence reads: CASSLVGSGSTDTQYF. The CDR3 nucleotides read TGCGCCAGCAGCTTGGTGGGTAGCGGGAGCACAGATACGCAGTATTTT.

CDR3 protein: CAIRRPQGVDGYTF. Here the CDR3 DNA reads TGTGCCATCAGACGACCGCAGGGGGTGGATGGCTACACCTTC. V gene TRBV10-3 combines with J gene TRBJ1-2; 7 bases are a match to TRBD1. V lost 6 bases, J lost 6 bases, and 10 bases stayed unmatched. CDR1 and CDR2 (germline): ENHRY, SYGVKD. The CDR3 is 14 residues long.

CDR3 sequence: CASSREGTITDTQYF. The CDR3 nucleotides are TGTGCCAGCAGCCGGGAAGGGACGATCACAGATACGCAGTATTTT. The chain carries TRBV3-1 (or the pseudogene TRBV3-2) and TRBJ2-3; D may correspond to TRBD1 or TRBD2 (5 bases each). CDR1 and CDR2 from the germline V gene are LGHDT and YNNKEL (reference sequence). This CDR3 spans 15 amino acids. V shed 4 bases and J shed 2 bases, with 13 bases lying between them.

The chain employs TRBV7-9 and TRBJ2-3; D not certain. Germline CDR1 is SEHNR and CDR2 is FQNEAQ (reference sequence). The CDR3 loop spans 12 amino acids. V was pared by 6 bases and J by 2 bases, with 6 bases between. DNA of the CDR3: TGTGCCAGCAGGGGGTTCACAGATACGCAGTATTTT. As protein: CASRGFTDTQYF. Filled out from reference TRBV7-9 and TRBJ2-3, the complete variable domain reads DTGVSQNPRHKITKRGQNVTFRCDPISEHNRLYWYRQTLGQGPEFLTYFQNEAQLEKSRLLSDRFSAERPKGSFSTLEIQRTEQGDSAMYLCASRGFTDTQYFGPGTRLTVL.

This clone appeared once. The chain joins TRBV25-1 to TRBJ2-2; D perhaps matches TRBD2 (6 bases). The length of the CDR3 is 17 residues. Germline assignment: CDR1 MGHDK and CDR2 SYGVNS. V was trimmed by 4 bases and J by 6 bases, leaving 21 bases between them. The CDR3 is CASSAGAGTQSSGELFF. For the CDR3, the DNA is TGTGCCAGCAGTGCTGGAGCCGGGACTCAAAGCTCCGGGGAGCTGTTTTTT.

The J gene is TRBJ1-1, the V gene TRBV14; D is ambiguous. V dropped 6 bases and J dropped 0 bases, with 8 bases sitting between them. This CDR3 is 13 amino acids long. The V gene's germline CDR1 is SGHDN and CDR2 FVKESK. This CDR3 reads CASRITLNTEAFF. Written as DNA, the CDR3 is TGTGCCAGCAGAATAACACTGAACACTGAAGCTTTCTTT.

The V and J genes are TRBV27 and TRBJ1-2; a weak D match, TRBD1 (6 bases). Deletions cut 1 base from V and 4 bases from J, with 16 bases between. Germline lookup yields CDR1 MNHEY and CDR2 SMNVEV (reference sequence). The CDR3 loop spans 16 amino acids. The CDR3 nucleotides read TGTGCCAGCAGTTTATGGACAGCTACGAGGTTCTATGGCTACACCTTC. The encoded protein is CASSLWTATRFYGYTF.

The chain couples TRBV7-9 to TRBJ2-7; TRBD1 agrees at 9 bases. Germline-derived CDR1 and CDR2 are SEHNR and FQNEAQ (reference sequence). This CDR3 comprises 16 residues. With V trimmed by 6 bases and J by 1 base, 10 bases remained unmatched. CDR3 protein: CASSPRTGGESYEQYF. The CDR3 coding sequence is TGTGCCAGCAGTCCACGAACAGGGGGCGAGTCCTACGAGCAGTACTTC. Filled out from reference TRBV7-9 and TRBJ2-7, the complete variable domain reads DTGVSQNPRHKITKRGQNVTFRCDPISEHNRLYWYRQTLGQGPEFLTYFQNEAQLEKSRLLSDRFSAERPKGSFSTLEIQRTEQGDSAMYLCASSPRTGGESYEQYFGPGTRLTVT.

The DNA of the CDR3 is TGTGCCAGCAGTTTATGGGATGGGGGAACAGATACGCAGTATTTT. Its protein is CASSLWDGGTDTQYF. The V call is TRBV27, the J call TRBJ2-3, with D perhaps matching TRBD1 or TRBD2 (5 bases each). Between the trimmed V and J ends, which lost 1 base and 3 bases, there was a span of 11 bases. The V gene's germline CDR1 is MNHEY and CDR2 SMNVEV (reference sequence). The CDR3 totals 15 residues.

There are a few counts of this clone. The V and J genes are TRBV4-1 and TRBJ2-7, with TRBD1 identical over 8 bases. CDR1 is MGHRA, CDR2 YSYEKL, per germline. The CDR3 sequence is 16 residues long. J lost 4 bases, V lost 4 bases, and 12 bases had no gene match. The CDR3 region is CASSLIFGTGDYEQYF. The CDR3 nucleotides are TGCGCCAGCAGCCTTATATTTGGGACAGGAGATTACGAGCAGTACTTC.

The chain links TRBV25-1 to TRBJ1-4; no reliable D call. Germline CDR1 is MGHDK and CDR2 is SYGVNS. The CDR3 length is 12 residues. V gave up 5 bases and J gave up 7 bases, with 8 bases separating them. CDR3 in DNA: TGTGCCAGCAGTACTATGATTGAAAAACTGTTTTTT. Protein: CASSTMIEKLFF.

This clone is categorized as medium-sized. The chain employs TRBV27 and TRBJ1-1; possibly TRBD1 for D (6 bases). This CDR3 spans 14 amino acids. CDR1 and CDR2 (germline): MNHEY, SMNVEV (reference sequence). V lost 5 bases and J 1 base, leaving 11 bases between the germline ends. The DNA of the CDR3 is TGTGCCAGCAGTCCAGGGGTTGAGAACACTGAAGCTTTCTTT. Protein product: CASSPGVENTEAFF.

This clone was seen once. V and J are TRBV7-2 and TRBJ1-2; 8 bases match TRBD1. The germline V gene has CDR1 SGHTA and CDR2 FQGNSA. Trimming removed 2 bases from V and 5 bases from J; junction bases left unmatched: 7. CDR3 size: 15 residues. The CDR3 coding sequence is TGTGCCAGCAGCTTATCCCCGGGACAGGCATATGGCTACACCTTC. It translates to CASSLSPGQAYGYTF.

CDR3 in amino acids: CASSPHKGAGADTQYF. The CDR3 region has the DNA TGTGCCAGCAGCCCCCATAAGGGGGCTGGGGCAGATACGCAGTATTTT. The V gene is TRBV4-2, the J gene TRBJ2-3; 7 nucleotides line up with TRBD1. The V segment lost 4 bases and the J segment 4 bases; nucleotides outside the gene matches: 11. This CDR3 has 16 amino acids. Germline lookup yields CDR1 LGHNA and CDR2 YNFKEQ.

The V call is TRBV6-5, the J call TRBJ1-1; D is ambiguous. Germline V CDR1 and CDR2: MNHEY, SVGAGI. The CDR3 consists of 15 residues. Between the trimmed V and J ends, which lost 0 bases and 5 bases, there was a span of 13 bases. Here the CDR3 DNA reads TGTGCCAGCAGTTACTCGGCTCTTGAAGGGACTGAAGCTTTCTTT. This encodes CASSYSALEGTEAFF.

The genes are TRBV11-3 and TRBJ2-2; TRBD1 agrees at 7 bases. The CDR3 spans 15 residues. J was trimmed by 4 bases and V by 5 bases; bases with no gene match: 7. CDR1 is SGHNT, CDR2 YENEEA, per germline. CDR3 in amino acids: CASSPRQGRTGELFF. The CDR3 DNA follows: TGTGCCAGCAGCCCCCGACAGGGACGCACCGGGGAGCTGTTTTTT.

The chain couples TRBV25-1 to TRBJ2-7; the D is unclear. CDR1 is MGHDK, CDR2 SYGVNS, per germline. Trimming cost V 11 bases and J 3 bases, with 11 bases left between them. The CDR3 sequence is 11 residues long. Written as DNA, the CDR3 is TGTGCCTCAACAGCTAACTACGAGCAGTACTTC. Translation gives CASTANYEQYF.